These T cell receptor beta chains were read from a single sample in a study of blood T cells in healthy people across ages. TCRdb re-analysed the 5' RACE reads in MiXCR, keeping a single row per CDR3 protein. The sample has approximately 580,000 distinct CDR3 sequences, nearly 25% seen once. These data were also reused for a study on T cells of mothers and their children.

The sequenced sample was blood. The source is a boy aged 5 to 17 in good health. Both conserved end residues are trimmed from each CDR3.

v_call: TRBV14; cdr3_aa: ASSQDRWSYEQY
v_call: TRBV7-9; cdr3_aa: ASSIRLAGTDTQY
v_call: TRBV24-1; cdr3_aa: ATSDPGTTSNEQY
v_call: TRBV20-1; cdr3_aa: SAREFGLVEETQY
v_call: TRBV9; cdr3_aa: ASSVAGRGNEQY
v_call: TRBV5-1; cdr3_aa: ASSSKGADEKLF
v_call: TRBV18; cdr3_aa: ASSETAGDEKLF
v_call: TRBV3-1; cdr3_aa: ASRERLFDEQF
v_call: TRBV12-3/TRBV12-4; cdr3_aa: ASSTGQGISYEQY
v_call: TRBV18; cdr3_aa: ASSPFMTGGEQY
v_call: TRBV20-1; cdr3_aa: SASGGTLQETQY
v_call: TRBV7-2; cdr3_aa: ASSPQGAAQY
v_call: TRBV2; cdr3_aa: ASILGLAGGGQF
v_call: TRBV20-1; cdr3_aa: SARVAGGIGEQY
v_call: TRBV3-1; cdr3_aa: ASSGKLGGRRDEQY
v_call: TRBV20-1; cdr3_aa: SARSTGVDYGYT
v_call: TRBV7-2; cdr3_aa: ASSAKLRGGNGYT
v_call: TRBV20-1; cdr3_aa: SARRGANTGELF
v_call: TRBV19; cdr3_aa: ASSVLRGVGQSPLH
v_call: TRBV29-1; cdr3_aa: SAEGDRGYNEQF
v_call: TRBV10-3; cdr3_aa: AISEPDRGPADTQY
v_call: TRBV5-1; cdr3_aa: ASSLDRASYGQY
v_call: TRBV27; cdr3_aa: ASSNIAGGPETQY
v_call: TRBV30; cdr3_aa: AWGLGDQETQY
v_call: TRBV7-3; cdr3_aa: ASSLEQVHSYEQY
v_call: TRBV27; cdr3_aa: ATSPRTPGWY
v_call: TRBV3-1; cdr3_aa: ASSWGPRGETQY
v_call: TRBV28; cdr3_aa: ATEGQLSYEQY
v_call: TRBV27; cdr3_aa: ASSHGGAAYEQY
v_call: TRBV5-1; cdr3_aa: ASSLGASGMGNEQF
v_call: TRBV20-1; cdr3_aa: SAKSWAGGRYNEQF
v_call: TRBV4-3; cdr3_aa: ASSATSGGAGEQF
v_call: TRBV6-2/TRBV6-3; cdr3_aa: ASTTLWDQNTEAF
v_call: TRBV4-3; cdr3_aa: ASSQDISGRARFQETQY
v_call: TRBV12-3/TRBV12-4; cdr3_aa: ASSGRDRSYEQY
v_call: TRBV7-2; cdr3_aa: ASSLTLENTEAF
v_call: TRBV9; cdr3_aa: ASSPNPLDTIY
v_call: TRBV3-1; cdr3_aa: ASSPTVASGNTIY
v_call: TRBV29-1; cdr3_aa: SVVWVYNEQF
v_call: TRBV5-6; cdr3_aa: ASSLIPSGVLTGELF
v_call: TRBV14; cdr3_aa: ASSHPGWQETQY
v_call: TRBV28; cdr3_aa: ASSTDTNTGELF
v_call: TRBV2; cdr3_aa: ASSEEMSADEKLF
v_call: TRBV6-1; cdr3_aa: ASKFFSDQSSYEQY
v_call: TRBV6-2/TRBV6-3; cdr3_aa: ASSPGTTDTQY
v_call: TRBV10-3; cdr3_aa: AISSDIRGYT
v_call: TRBV5-1; cdr3_aa: ASKVGGGSYEQY
v_call: TRBV7-8; cdr3_aa: ASSPPGLRGDQPQH
v_call: TRBV13; cdr3_aa: ASSPGGLAGAYEQY
v_call: TRBV4-1; cdr3_aa: ASSQGLRATHNEQF
v_call: TRBV7-2; cdr3_aa: ASSLEPGARETQY
v_call: TRBV11-2; cdr3_aa: ASSPTGLQVLEQY
v_call: TRBV20-1; cdr3_aa: SALGTARYEQY